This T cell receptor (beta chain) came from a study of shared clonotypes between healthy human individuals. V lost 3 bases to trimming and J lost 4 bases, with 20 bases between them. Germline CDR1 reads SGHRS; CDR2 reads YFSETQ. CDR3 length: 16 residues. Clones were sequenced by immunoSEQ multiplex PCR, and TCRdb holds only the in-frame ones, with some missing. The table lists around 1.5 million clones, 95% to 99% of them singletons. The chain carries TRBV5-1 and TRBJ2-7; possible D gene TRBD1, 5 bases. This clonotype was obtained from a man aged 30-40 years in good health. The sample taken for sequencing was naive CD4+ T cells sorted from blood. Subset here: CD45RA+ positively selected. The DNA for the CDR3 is TGCGCCAGCAGCTCAGGTCCTTCAGACAGTACTTACGAGCAGTACTTC. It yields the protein CASSSGPSDSTYEQYF.